This record looks at one TCR beta chain sequence and its context. The data originate from a study of blood T cells in healthy people across ages. The second PCR ran about 6 to 12 cycles with a sample-barcoded 5' primer and J-beta primers. Via MiXCR, TCRdb re-called the 5' RACE reads, giving one row per CDR3 protein. The sample records 1.5 million to 2 million distinct CDR3 sequences, roughly 30% being singletons. This sequence was found in a woman in her twenties or thirties in good health. The material sequenced was blood.

The CDR3 here is CASSQDSTSGSRGQFF. The CDR3 DNA sequence: TGCGCCAGCAGCCAAGATTCCACTAGCGGGAGTCGTGGGCAGTTCTTC. V usage is TRBV4-1 and J usage is TRBJ2-1; 11 bases match TRBD2. Germline V gives CDR1 MGHRA, CDR2 YSYEKL. The CDR3 contains 16 residues. V trimming: 0 bases; J trimming: 12 bases; junction bases outside the gene matches: 10.